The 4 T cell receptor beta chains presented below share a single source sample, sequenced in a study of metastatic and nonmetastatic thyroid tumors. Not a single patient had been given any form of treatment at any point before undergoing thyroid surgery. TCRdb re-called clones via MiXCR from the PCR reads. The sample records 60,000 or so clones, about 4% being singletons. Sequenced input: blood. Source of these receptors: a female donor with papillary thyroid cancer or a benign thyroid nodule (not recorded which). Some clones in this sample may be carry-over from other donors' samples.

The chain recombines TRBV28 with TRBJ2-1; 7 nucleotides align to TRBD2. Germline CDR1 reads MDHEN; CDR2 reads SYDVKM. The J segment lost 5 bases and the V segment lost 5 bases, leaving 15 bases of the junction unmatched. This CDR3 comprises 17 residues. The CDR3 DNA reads TGTGCCAGCAGTCATACCAAAGAGGGAGGGCCCGACAATGAGCAGTTCTTC. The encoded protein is CASSHTKEGGPDNEQFF.

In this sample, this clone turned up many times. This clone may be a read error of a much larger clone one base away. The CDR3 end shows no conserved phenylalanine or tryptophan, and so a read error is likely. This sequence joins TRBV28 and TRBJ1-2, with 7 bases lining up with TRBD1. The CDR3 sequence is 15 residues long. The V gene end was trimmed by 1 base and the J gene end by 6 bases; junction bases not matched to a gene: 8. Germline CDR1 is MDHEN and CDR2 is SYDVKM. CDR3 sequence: CASSLFRDRVDGYTL. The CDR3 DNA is TGTGCCAGCAGTTTATTTCGCGACAGGGTAGATGGCTACACCCTC.

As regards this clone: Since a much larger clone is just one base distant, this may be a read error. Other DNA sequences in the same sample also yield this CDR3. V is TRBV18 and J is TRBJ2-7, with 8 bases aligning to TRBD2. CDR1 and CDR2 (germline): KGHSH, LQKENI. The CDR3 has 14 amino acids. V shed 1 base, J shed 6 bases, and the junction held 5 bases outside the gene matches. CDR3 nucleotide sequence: TGTGCCAGCTCACCACGACGGGAGGGAGGCGAGCAGTACTTC. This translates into CASSPRREGGEQYF.

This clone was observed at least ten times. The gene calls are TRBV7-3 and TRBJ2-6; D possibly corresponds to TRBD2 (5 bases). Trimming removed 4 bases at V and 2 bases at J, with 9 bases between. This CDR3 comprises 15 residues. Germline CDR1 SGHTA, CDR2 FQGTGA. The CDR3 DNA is TGTGCCAGCAGCTACCCCGGGACTGGGGCCAACGTCCTGACTTTC. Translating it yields CASSYPGTGANVLTF.